The 18 T cell receptor beta chains listed next were all sequenced from one sample in a study of OX40 agonist ivuxolimab in advanced cancers. The method was immunoSEQ multiplex PCR; TCRdb's version includes in-frame clones alone and lacks a portion of them. The sample lists some 100,000 clones, approximately 80% seen once, with around 1.1% in the top ten. The sequences come from CD4+ or CD8+ T cells sorted from blood, collected in a trial of the OX40 agonist ivuxolimab. Receptors were obtained from an adult with an advanced solid tumor such as melanoma, head and neck, liver or kidney cancer.

This chain joins TRBV5-6 and TRBJ1-2; D not resolved. The CDR3 runs 13 residues. Germline lookup yields CDR1 SGHDT and CDR2 YYEEEE. Trimming removed 8 bases at V and 1 base at J, with 12 bases between. CDR3 coding DNA: TGTGCCAGTATCGGTGAGCGTAACTATGGCTACACCTTC. Translated, it gives CASIGERNYGYTF.

This clone has just a few counts. This sequence joins TRBV18 and TRBJ2-5; tentative D call: TRBD2 (6 bases). The V end lost 6 bases, the J end lost 5 bases, and 10 bases lay between the germline ends. The CDR3 contains 12 residues. Germline CDR1 reads KGHSH; CDR2 reads LQKENI. The CDR3 DNA reads as TGTGCCAGCTCGCCGGGGAGGGAGACCCAGTACTTC. Protein product: CASSPGRETQYF.

J is TRBJ2-2 and V is TRBV7-3; D is undetermined. In germline, CDR1 is SGHTA, CDR2 FQGTGA. The CDR3 loop spans 13 amino acids. V lost 4 bases and J lost 7, with 10 bases in between. CDR3 residues: CASSSGLLGELFF. The DNA of the CDR3 is TGTGCCAGCAGCTCCGGGCTGCTCGGGGAGCTGTTTTTT.

This clone has only one observation. This chain joins TRBV9 and TRBJ1-2; D gene uncertain. Germline CDR1 and CDR2: SGDLS and YYNGEE. V lost 2 bases and J lost 2, with 10 bases in between. The length of the CDR3 is 14 residues. The CDR3 spells CASSVQEENYGYTF. DNA for the CDR3: TGTGCCAGCAGCGTCCAGGAGGAGAACTATGGCTACACCTTC.

The chain is built from TRBV4-2 and TRBJ1-2; weak D call: TRBD1 (6 bases). The V gene lost 1 base and the J gene lost 2 bases, with 20 bases spanning the gap. CDR3 length: 18 residues. Germline-derived CDR1 and CDR2 are LGHNA and YNFKEQ. The DNA for the CDR3 is TGTGCCAGCAGCCAAGGGGCGGGGGGCAGGGCCACAAACTATGGCTACACCTTC. Its protein product is CASSQGAGGRATNYGYTF.

The chain has TRBV7-9 and TRBJ1-1; a possible D gene is TRBD1 (6 bases). The CDR3 extends over 14 amino acids. Trimming shortened V by 5 bases and J by 6 bases, and 16 bases separated the two germline ends. Per the germline V gene, CDR1 is SEHNR and CDR2 is FQNEAQ (reference sequence). The CDR3 DNA sequence: TGTGCCAGCAGCGACATGAAGGGACAAGCTGAAGCTTTCTTT. Its translation: CASSDMKGQAEAFF.

This rearrangement joins TRBV28 to TRBJ1-5, with D perhaps matching TRBD1 (6 bases). The CDR3 runs 15 residues. Germline loops: CDR1 MDHEN, CDR2 SYDVKM. V lost 7 bases to trimming and J lost 2 bases, with 15 bases between them. The CDR3 region is CASTITGYGNQPQHF. CDR3 bases: TGTGCCAGCACTATAACAGGGTACGGCAATCAGCCCCAGCATTTT.

The rearrangement uses TRBV6-6 and TRBJ2-7; D may be TRBD1 (5 bases). The CDR3 runs to 16 residues. The V and J ends lost 0 bases and 3 bases respectively, with 15 bases between them. Per the germline V gene, CDR1 is MNHNY and CDR2 is SVGAGI (reference sequence). CDR3 coding DNA: TGTGCCAGCAGTTACTCGGTCCCATCTAGGGGCTACGAGCAGTACGTC. Its protein is CASSYSVPSRGYEQYV.

The chain carries TRBV30 and TRBJ1-1; D might be TRBD1 (5 bases). CDR3 length equals 13 residues. The V gene's germline CDR1 is GTSNPN and CDR2 SVGIG (reference sequence). The V and J ends lost 0 bases and 6 bases respectively, with 11 bases between them. The CDR3 region is CAWSVEGFSEAFF. The CDR3 DNA reads TGTGCCTGGAGTGTAGAGGGGTTTTCTGAAGCTTTCTTT.

The genes are TRBV6-5 and TRBJ1-2; D may be TRBD1 (6 bases). Trimming stripped 0 bases from V and 8 bases from J, with 10 bases between. This CDR3 is 13 amino acids long. Germline V gene lookup returns CDR1 MNHEY and CDR2 SVGAGI. Here the CDR3 reads CASSYSGTSGYTF. Here the CDR3 DNA reads TGTGCCAGCAGTTACTCTGGGACAAGCGGCTACACCTTC.

Here the CDR3 reads CASSSQTGWNTEAFF. The DNA for the CDR3 is TGTGCCAGCAGCTCCCAGACAGGGTGGAACACTGAAGCTTTCTTT. The chain has TRBV9 and TRBJ1-1; TRBD1 matches 7 bases. The V and J ends lost 4 bases and 1 base, in that order; junction bases with no gene match: 7. The CDR3 contains 15 residues. Looked up from germline, CDR1 is SGDLS and CDR2 is YYNGEE.

The gene calls are TRBV29-1 and TRBJ2-5, with 9 bases aligning to TRBD1. The CDR3 length is 12 residues. V lost 6 bases to trimming and J lost 5 bases; unmatched junction nucleotides: 4. Germline lookup yields CDR1 SQVTM and CDR2 ANQGSEA. In DNA form, the CDR3 reads TGCAGCGTGGACAGGGGACAGGAGACCCAGTACTTC. Residues: CSVDRGQETQYF.

This clone was observed a single time. The genes are TRBV5-1 and TRBJ1-1; perhaps TRBD1 as D (5 bases). Trimming shortened V by 2 bases and J by 7 bases, and 12 bases separated the two germline ends. Germline V CDR1 and CDR2: SGHRS, YFSETQ. The CDR3 consists of 13 residues. The CDR3 DNA is TGCGCCAGCAGCTTCTTGGGGGGTAATGAAGCTTTCTTT. This encodes CASSFLGGNEAFF.

The CDR3 DNA reads as TGTGCCAGCCTGCGAGACAGCCTCTACGAGCAGTACTTC. Translation: CASLRDSLYEQYF. The V call is TRBV6-1, the J call TRBJ2-7, with D tentatively TRBD1 (5 bases). The CDR3 loop spans 13 amino acids. V lost 8 bases and J 3 bases, leaving 14 bases between the germline ends. The germline V gene encodes CDR1 MNHNS and CDR2 SASEGT.

This chain links TRBV28 with TRBJ2-5; 7 bases fit TRBD1. The germline V gene encodes CDR1 MDHEN and CDR2 SYDVKM. V gave up 5 bases and J gave up 2 bases; unmatched junction bases: 8. The CDR3 totals 15 residues. The CDR3 spells CASSIRTGLQETQYF. The CDR3 nucleotides read TGTGCCAGCAGTATCAGGACAGGCTTGCAAGAGACCCAGTACTTC.

The chain combines TRBV7-2 with TRBJ1-6; D possibly corresponds to TRBD1 (6 bases). The V end was cut by 1 base, the J end by 9 bases, with 10 bases between. CDR1 is SGHTA and CDR2 is FQGNSA in the germline V gene. CDR3 length: 14 residues. The CDR3 DNA reads TGTGCCAGCAGCTTAGACAGGGTGGGTTCACCCCTCCACTTT. As protein: CASSLDRVGSPLHF. The full variable domain, with the rest looked up from reference TRBV7-2 and TRBJ1-6, is GAGVSQSPSNKVTEKGKDVELRCDPISGHTALYWYRQSLGQGLEFLIYFQGNSAPDKSGLPSDRFSAERTGGSVSTLTIQRTQQEDSAVYLCASSLDRVGSPLHFGNGTRLTVT.

The chain couples TRBV7-2 to TRBJ1-2; the D gene is possibly TRBD1 (5 bases). In germline, CDR1 is SGHTA, CDR2 FQGNSA. The CDR3 has 12 amino acids. The V end lost 1 base, the J end lost 7 bases, and 7 bases lay between the germline ends. CDR3 nucleotides: TGTGCCAGCAGCTTAGTAGGGGTTGGCTACACCTTC. Translated: CASSLVGVGYTF.

A single count supports this clone. CDR3: CASSSPSMQPGNTIYF. DNA for the CDR3: TGCGCCAGCAGCTCCCCGTCAATGCAACCTGGAAACACCATATATTTT. The genes are TRBV4-1 and TRBJ1-3, with D unclear. The CDR3 totals 16 residues. V lost 5 bases and J 2 bases, leaving 16 bases between the germline ends. Germline V gene lookup returns CDR1 MGHRA and CDR2 YSYEKL.